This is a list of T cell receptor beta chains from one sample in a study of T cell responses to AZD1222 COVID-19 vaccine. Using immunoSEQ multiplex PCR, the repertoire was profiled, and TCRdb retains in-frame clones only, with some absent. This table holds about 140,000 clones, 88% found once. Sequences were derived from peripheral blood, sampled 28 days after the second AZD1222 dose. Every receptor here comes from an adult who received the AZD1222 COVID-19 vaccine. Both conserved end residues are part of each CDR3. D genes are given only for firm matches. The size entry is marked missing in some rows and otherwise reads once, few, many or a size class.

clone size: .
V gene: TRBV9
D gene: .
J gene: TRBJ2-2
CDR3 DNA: TGTGCCAGCAGCGTTCTGGGGGAAGCCGGGGAGCTGTTTTTT
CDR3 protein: CASSVLGEAGELFF

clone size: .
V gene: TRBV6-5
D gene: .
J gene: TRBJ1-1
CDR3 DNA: TGTGCCAGCAGACGGAACACTGAAGCTTTCTTT
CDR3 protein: CASRRNTEAFF

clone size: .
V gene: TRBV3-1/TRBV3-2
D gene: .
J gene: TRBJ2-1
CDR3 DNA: TGTGCCAGCAGCCAAGACGGCAGGACGGTAAGGTTCTTC
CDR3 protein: CASSQDGRTVRFF

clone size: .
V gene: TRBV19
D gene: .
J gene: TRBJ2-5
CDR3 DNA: TGTGCTGCCTCTAGGGCACGACAAGAGACCCAGTACTTC
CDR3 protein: CAASRARQETQYF

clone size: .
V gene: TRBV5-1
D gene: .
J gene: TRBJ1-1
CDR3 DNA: TGCGCCAGCAGCTTGGCCGGGGGAGCTGCACATGAAGCTTTCTTT
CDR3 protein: CASSLAGGAAHEAFF

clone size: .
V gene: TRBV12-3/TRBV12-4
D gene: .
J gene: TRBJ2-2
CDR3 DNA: TGTGCCAGCAGTCCCCCAGGGGAGCTGTTTTTT
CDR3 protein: CASSPPGELFF

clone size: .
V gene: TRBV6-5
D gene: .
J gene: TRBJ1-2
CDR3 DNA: TGTGCCAGCCGCGCCCAACGGGGAGGCTACACCTTC
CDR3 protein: CASRAQRGGYTF

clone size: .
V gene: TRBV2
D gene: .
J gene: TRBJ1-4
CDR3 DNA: TGTGCCAGCAGTGAAGGGGGGGTGGGAGGAGAAAAACTGTTTTTT
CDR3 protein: CASSEGGVGGEKLFF

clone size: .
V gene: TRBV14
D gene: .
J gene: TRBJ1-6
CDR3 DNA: TGTGCCAGCAGCCAAAGCCAAGAGGGTAATACCGCCCGGGGAGCGGTTAATTCACCCCTCCACTTT
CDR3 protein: CASSQSQEGNTARGAVNSPLHF

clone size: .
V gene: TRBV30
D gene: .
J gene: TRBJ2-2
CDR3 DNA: TGTGCCTGGAGTCCCCCTTCCGGGGAGCTGTTTTTT
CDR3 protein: CAWSPPSGELFF

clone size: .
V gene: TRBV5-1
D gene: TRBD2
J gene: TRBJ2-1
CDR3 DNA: TGCGCCAGCAGCGCTGGGGAGGGGTCCTACAATGAGCAGTTCTTC
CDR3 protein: CASSAGEGSYNEQFF

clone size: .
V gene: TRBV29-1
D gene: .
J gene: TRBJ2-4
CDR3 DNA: TGCAGCGTTCTGAGGGGTGGCACCGGCGTGAGGGAAAACATTCAGTACTTC
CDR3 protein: CSVLRGGTGVRENIQYF

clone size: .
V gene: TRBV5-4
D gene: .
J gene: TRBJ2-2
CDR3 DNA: TGTGCCAGCAGCTGGCAGAGGGGAACCGGGGAGCTGTTTTTT
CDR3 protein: CASSWQRGTGELFF

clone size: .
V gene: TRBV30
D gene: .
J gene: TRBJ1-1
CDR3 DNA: TGTGCCTGGGGATCCAGAGGGAAGGAGACTGAAGCTTTCTTT
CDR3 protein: CAWGSRGKETEAFF

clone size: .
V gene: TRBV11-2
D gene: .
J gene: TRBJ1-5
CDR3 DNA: TGTGCCAGCAGCTTAGACAGGGGCGACCAGCCCCAGCATTTT
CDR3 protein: CASSLDRGDQPQHF

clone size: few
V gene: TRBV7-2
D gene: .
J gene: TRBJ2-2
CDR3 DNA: TGTGCCACCCCAATATCGAAAGGGGCGGGCACCGGGGAGCTGTTTTTT
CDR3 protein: CATPISKGAGTGELFF

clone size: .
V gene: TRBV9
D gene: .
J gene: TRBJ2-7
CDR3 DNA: TGTGCCCCCCGAAATGGTAAATCATGTATTGTGGACGAGCAGTACTTC
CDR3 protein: CAPRNGKSCIVDEQYF

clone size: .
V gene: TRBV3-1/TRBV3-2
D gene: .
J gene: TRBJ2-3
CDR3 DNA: TGTGCCAGCAGCCAAGAGAATTATCCCCTCTGGGAAGATACGCAGTATTTT
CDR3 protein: CASSQENYPLWEDTQYF

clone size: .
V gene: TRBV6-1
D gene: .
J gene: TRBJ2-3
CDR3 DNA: TGTGCCAGCAGTGTCAAGGGGCGTATAGATACGCAGTATTTT
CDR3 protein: CASSVKGRIDTQYF

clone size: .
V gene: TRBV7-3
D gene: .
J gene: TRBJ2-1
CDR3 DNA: TGTGCCAGCAGCTTGTGGGTGGGAGATGATGAGCAGTTCTTC
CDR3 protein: CASSLWVGDDEQFF

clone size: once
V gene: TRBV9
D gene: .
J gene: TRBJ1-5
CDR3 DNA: TGTGCCAGCAGCCAGCGAGGGGATAGCAATCAGCCCCAGCATTTT
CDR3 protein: CASSQRGDSNQPQHF

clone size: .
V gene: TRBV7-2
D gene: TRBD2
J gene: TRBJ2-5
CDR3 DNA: TGTGCCAGCAGCCACGGGAGGACCCAAGAGACCCAGTACTTC
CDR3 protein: CASSHGRTQETQYF

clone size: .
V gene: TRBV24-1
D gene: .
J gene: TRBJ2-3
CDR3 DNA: TGTGCCACCAGTGATCCGGGTGAGCGTAGCACAGATACGCAGTATTTT
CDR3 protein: CATSDPGERSTDTQYF

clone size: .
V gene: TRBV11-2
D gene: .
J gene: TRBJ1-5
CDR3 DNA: TGTGCCAGCAGCCCCCAGGGGTTTAGCAATCAGCCCCAGCATTTT
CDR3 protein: CASSPQGFSNQPQHF

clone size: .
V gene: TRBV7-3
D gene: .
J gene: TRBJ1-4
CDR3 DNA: TGTGCCAGCAGCATACAGAACTTGGATGTGGGGTTGGACCAACCGCCAGAAAAACTGTTTTTT
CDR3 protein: CASSIQNLDVGLDQPPEKLFF

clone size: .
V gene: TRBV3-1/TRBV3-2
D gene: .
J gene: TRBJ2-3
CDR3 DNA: TGTGCCAGCAGCCCTAGCACAGATACGCAGTATTTT
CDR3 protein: CASSPSTDTQYF

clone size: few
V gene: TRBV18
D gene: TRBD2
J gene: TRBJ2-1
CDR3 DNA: TGTGCCAGCTCACCTCTGGGTAGCGGGAACGAGCAGTTCTTC
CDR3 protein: CASSPLGSGNEQFF

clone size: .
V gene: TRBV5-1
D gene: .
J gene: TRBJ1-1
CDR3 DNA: TGCGCCAGCAGCTTAGGTGATGGAAAGGTCACTGAAGCTTTCTTT
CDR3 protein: CASSLGDGKVTEAFF

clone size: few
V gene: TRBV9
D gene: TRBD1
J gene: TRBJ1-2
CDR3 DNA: TGTGCCAGCAGCACCGAACAGGGGGCGGGCTATGGCTACACCTTC
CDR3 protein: CASSTEQGAGYGYTF

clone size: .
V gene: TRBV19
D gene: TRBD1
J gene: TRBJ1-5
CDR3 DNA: TGTGCCAGTAGTATTCAAGGGACAGGTAATTTGAATCAGCCCCAGCATTTT
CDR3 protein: CASSIQGTGNLNQPQHF

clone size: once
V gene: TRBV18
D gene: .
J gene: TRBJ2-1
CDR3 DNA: TGTGCCAGCTCACCACCACAGGCCCCAGGCCACAATGAGCAGTTCTTC
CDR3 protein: CASSPPQAPGHNEQFF

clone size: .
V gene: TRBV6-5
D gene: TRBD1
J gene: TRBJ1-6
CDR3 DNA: TGTGCCAGCAGGTCCGGGACAGGGAATTCACCCCTCCACTTT
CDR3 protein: CASRSGTGNSPLHF

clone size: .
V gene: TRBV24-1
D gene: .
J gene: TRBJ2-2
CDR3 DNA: TGTGCCACCAGTGATTCCCCGTCAACCCCCGGGGAGCTGTTTTTT
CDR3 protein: CATSDSPSTPGELFF

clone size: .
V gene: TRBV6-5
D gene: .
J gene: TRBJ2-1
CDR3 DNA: TGTGCCACTACCCGAGGCACTACGCCCTACAATGAGCAGTTCTTC
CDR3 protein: CATTRGTTPYNEQFF

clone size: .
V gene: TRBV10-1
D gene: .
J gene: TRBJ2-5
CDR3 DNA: TGCGCCAGCAGTGCGAGGACGACCCAAGAGACCCAGTACTTC
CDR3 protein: CASSARTTQETQYF

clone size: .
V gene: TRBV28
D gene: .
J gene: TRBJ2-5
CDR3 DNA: TGTGCCAGCAGTCTAGGGTCGGGGACCCAAGAGACCCAGTACTTC
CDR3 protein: CASSLGSGTQETQYF

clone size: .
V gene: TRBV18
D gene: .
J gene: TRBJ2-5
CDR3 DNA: TGTGCCAGCTCACCAAGCGGCGTCTCCCCAGCAGAGACCCAGTACTTC
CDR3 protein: CASSPSGVSPAETQYF

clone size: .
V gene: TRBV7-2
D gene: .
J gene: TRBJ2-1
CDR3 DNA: TGTGCCAGCAGCTTCGACTGGGACTCCTACAATGAGCAGTTCTTC
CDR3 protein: CASSFDWDSYNEQFF

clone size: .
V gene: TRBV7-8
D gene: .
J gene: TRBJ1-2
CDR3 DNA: TGTGCCAGCAGTCCTCGGAACAGGGGCTACACCTTC
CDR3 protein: CASSPRNRGYTF

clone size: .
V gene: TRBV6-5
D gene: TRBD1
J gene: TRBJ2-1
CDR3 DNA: TGTGCCAGCAATTCTCGACAGGGCGACAATGAGCAGTTCTTC
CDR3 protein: CASNSRQGDNEQFF

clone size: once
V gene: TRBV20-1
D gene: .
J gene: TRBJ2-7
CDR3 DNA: TGCAGTGCTAGTATCCGGAGCCGACCCCTATACTACGAGCAGTACTTC
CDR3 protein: CSASIRSRPLYYEQYF

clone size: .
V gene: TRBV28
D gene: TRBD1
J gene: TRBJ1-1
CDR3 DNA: TGTGCCAGCAGTCAACAGGGGGCTGAAGCTTTCTTT
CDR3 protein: CASSQQGAEAFF

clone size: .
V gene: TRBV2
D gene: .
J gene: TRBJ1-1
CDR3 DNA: TGTGCCAGCAGCCGGGACGGGAACACTGAAGCTTTCTTT
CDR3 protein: CASSRDGNTEAFF

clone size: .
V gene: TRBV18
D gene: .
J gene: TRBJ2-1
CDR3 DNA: TGTGCCAGCTCACCAAGTGTGGGGGGAGTAAATGAGCAGTTCTTC
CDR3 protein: CASSPSVGGVNEQFF

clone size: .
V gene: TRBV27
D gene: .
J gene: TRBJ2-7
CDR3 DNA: TGTGCCAGCAGTGAGGACGCCAAGGGGCAGTACTTC
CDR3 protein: CASSEDAKGQYF

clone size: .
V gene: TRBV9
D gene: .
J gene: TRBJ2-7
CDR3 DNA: TGTGCCAGCAGCCACGGGGGATCCAGCTCCTACGAGCAGTACTTC
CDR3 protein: CASSHGGSSSYEQYF

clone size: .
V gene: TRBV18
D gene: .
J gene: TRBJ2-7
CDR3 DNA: TGTGCCAGCTCACCTAGACAGGACTCCTACGAGCAGTACTTC
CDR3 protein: CASSPRQDSYEQYF

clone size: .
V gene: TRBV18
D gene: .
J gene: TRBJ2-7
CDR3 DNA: TGTGCCAGCTCACCAGCGAGGAACTCCTACGAGCAGTACTTC
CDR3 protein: CASSPARNSYEQYF

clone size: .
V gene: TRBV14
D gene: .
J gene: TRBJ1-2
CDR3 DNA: TGTGCCAGCAGCCAAGGAGGACAGTCGTTTGGCTACACCTTC
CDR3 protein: CASSQGGQSFGYTF

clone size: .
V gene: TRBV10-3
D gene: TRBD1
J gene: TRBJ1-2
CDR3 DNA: TGTGCCATCCTCCCTTCAGGGGGGGGGCATGGCTACACCTTC
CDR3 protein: CAILPSGGGHGYTF

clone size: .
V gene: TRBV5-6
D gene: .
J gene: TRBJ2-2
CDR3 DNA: TGTGCCAGCAGCGCCGGCACCGGGGAGCTGTTTTTT
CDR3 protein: CASSAGTGELFF

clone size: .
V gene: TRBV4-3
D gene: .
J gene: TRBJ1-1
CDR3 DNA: TGCGCCAGCAGCCAAGAAGAGACCTTGAACACTGAAGCTTTCTTT
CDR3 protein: CASSQEETLNTEAFF

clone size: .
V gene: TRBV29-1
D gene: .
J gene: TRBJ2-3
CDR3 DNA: TGCAGCGTACAGGGTGCCTCAGATACGCAGTATTTT
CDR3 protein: CSVQGASDTQYF

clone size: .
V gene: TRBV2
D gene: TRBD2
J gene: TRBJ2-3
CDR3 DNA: TGTGCCAGCAGTGTCACTAGCGGCACAGATACGCAGTATTTT
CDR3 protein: CASSVTSGTDTQYF

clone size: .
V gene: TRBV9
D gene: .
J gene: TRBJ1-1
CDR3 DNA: TGTGCCAGCAGCGGCCAGGCCGGGGGCCCTGAAGCTTTCTTT
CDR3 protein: CASSGQAGGPEAFF

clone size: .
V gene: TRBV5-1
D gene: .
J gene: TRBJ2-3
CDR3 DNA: TGCGCCAGCAGCCAAGACGGGACAGATACGCAGTATTTT
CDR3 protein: CASSQDGTDTQYF

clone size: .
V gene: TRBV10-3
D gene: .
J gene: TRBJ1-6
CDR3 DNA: TGTGCCATCAGTGAAGGGGGGGGGATACTAAATTCACCCCTCCACTTT
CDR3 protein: CAISEGGGILNSPLHF

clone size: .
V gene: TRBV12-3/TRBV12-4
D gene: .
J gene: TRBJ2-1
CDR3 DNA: TGTGCCAGCAGATGGCAGGTGGACAATGAGCAGTTCTTC
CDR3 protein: CASRWQVDNEQFF

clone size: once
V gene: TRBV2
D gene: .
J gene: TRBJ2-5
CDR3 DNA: TGTGCCACCTCCCGACAACTCCAAGAGACCCAGTACTTC
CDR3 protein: CATSRQLQETQYF